This passage covers 7 T cell receptor beta chains from one sample sequenced in a study of OX40 agonist ivuxolimab in advanced cancers. Some clones are missing from TCRdb's copy, which holds only in-frame ones; the method was immunoSEQ multiplex PCR. The table records tens of thousands of clones, around four fifths of them present only once. The sequencing here drew on CD4+ or CD8+ T cells sorted from blood, taken in a trial of the OX40 agonist ivuxolimab. All receptors derive from an adult with an advanced solid tumor such as melanoma, head and neck, liver or kidney cancer.

The CDR3 region is CASSLSRGGYEQYF. The CDR3 DNA follows: TGTGCCAGCAGCTTAAGCAGGGGAGGCTACGAGCAGTACTTC. The chain joins TRBV7-2 to TRBJ2-7, with D possibly called TRBD1 or TRBD2 (6 bases each). The germline V and J ends were trimmed by 2 bases and 3 bases, with 11 bases remaining between them. Germline V gene sequence: CDR1 SGHTA, CDR2 FQGNSA. The CDR3 sequence is 14 residues long.

V and J are TRBV30 and TRBJ2-3; D not resolved. Trimming shortened V by 0 bases and J by 0 bases, and 10 bases separated the two germline ends. CDR1 and CDR2 from the germline V gene are GTSNPN and SVGIG (reference sequence). This CDR3 contains 15 residues. CDR3 DNA: TGTGCCTGGAGTGTGGCCACCTCGAGCACAGATACGCAGTATTTT. Its translation: CAWSVATSSTDTQYF.

V usage is TRBV15 and J usage is TRBJ1-5; D is uncertain. Per germline, CDR1 LNHNV and CDR2 YYDKDF (reference sequence). The CDR3 is made up of 13 amino acids. Between the trimmed V and J ends, which lost 1 base and 3 bases, there was a span of 4 bases. The DNA of the CDR3 is TGTGCCACCAGCAGAGTAGACAATCAGCCCCAGCATTTT. Amino acids: CATSRVDNQPQHF.

V is TRBV7-2 and J is TRBJ2-7, with 9 bases aligning to TRBD1. The trim removed 6 bases at V and 5 bases at J, leaving 17 bases unmatched. The CDR3 length is 17 residues. In germline, CDR1 is SGHTA, CDR2 FQGNSA. The CDR3 reads CASSSITGTGWYDEQYF. For the CDR3, the DNA is TGTGCCAGCAGTTCCATTACCGGGACAGGGTGGTATGACGAGCAGTACTTC.

This clone was picked up a small number of times. The V call is TRBV6-1, the J call TRBJ1-1; a possible D gene is TRBD1 (6 bases). CDR1 MNHNS and CDR2 SASEGT come from the germline V gene. V lost 8 bases and J lost 4, with 8 bases in between. CDR3 length equals 11 residues. CDR3 amino acids: CASLRGTEAFF. As DNA, the CDR3 is TGTGCCAGCCTCAGGGGCACTGAAGCTTTCTTT.

The rearrangement uses TRBV4-1 and TRBJ2-3; perhaps TRBD1 as D (5 bases). Trimming took 4 bases from V and 4 from J, leaving 6 bases between them. Germline V gene data show CDR1 as MGHRA and CDR2 as YSYEKL. The CDR3 has 12 amino acids. CDR3 DNA: TGCGCCAGCAGCCCCAGGGCAGATACGCAGTATTTT. Residues: CASSPRADTQYF.

DNA for the CDR3: TGTGCCAGTAGTATAGCGTCCGGGAGAGAGACCCAGTACTTC. Residues: CASSIASGRETQYF. The rearrangement links TRBV19 to TRBJ2-5, with D possibly matching TRBD2 (6 bases). The germline V gene has CDR1 LNHDA and CDR2 SQIVND (reference sequence). The length of the CDR3 is 14 residues. Trimming cost V 1 base and J 4 bases, with 10 bases left between them.